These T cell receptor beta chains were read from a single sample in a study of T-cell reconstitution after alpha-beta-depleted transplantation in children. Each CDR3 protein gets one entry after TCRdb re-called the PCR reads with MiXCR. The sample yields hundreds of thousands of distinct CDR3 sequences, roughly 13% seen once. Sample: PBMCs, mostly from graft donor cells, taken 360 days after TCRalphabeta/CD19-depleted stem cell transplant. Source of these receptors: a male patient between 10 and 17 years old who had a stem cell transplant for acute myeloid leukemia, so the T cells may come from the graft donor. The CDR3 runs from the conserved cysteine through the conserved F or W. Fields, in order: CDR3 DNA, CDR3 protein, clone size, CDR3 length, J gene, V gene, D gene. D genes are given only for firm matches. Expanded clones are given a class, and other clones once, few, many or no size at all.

DNA: TGCAGTGCCAGACCGTTAGGGGCGGTAGCCAAAAACATTCAGTACTTC
CDR3: CSARPLGAVAKNIQYF
size: few
length: 16
J: TRBJ2-4
V: TRBV20-1
D: .

DNA: TGTGCCAGCAGCCTAGAAGGGAGACCGGGACTAGCGGAAGAGACCCAGTACTTC
CDR3: CASSLEGRPGLAEETQYF
size: .
length: 18
J: TRBJ2-5
V: TRBV3-1
D: TRBD2

DNA: TGTGCCAGCAGTACACAGGCGATCCCCTACGAGCAGTACTTC
CDR3: CASSTQAIPYEQYF
size: .
length: 14
J: TRBJ2-7
V: TRBV6-2/TRBV6-3
D: .

DNA: TGTGCCAGCTCACCGGAGGGGTACGCGAACACCGGGGAGCTGTTTTTT
CDR3: CASSPEGYANTGELFF
size: few
length: 16
J: TRBJ2-2
V: TRBV18
D: .

DNA: TGTGCTAGCAGCTCAAGATCACCAGGGGAGACCCAGTACTTC
CDR3: CASSSRSPGETQYF
size: .
length: 14
J: TRBJ2-5
V: TRBV7-7
D: .

DNA: TGTGCCAGCAGCAAATCGCGGAGGGGGGGCTCCTACAATGAGCAGTTCTTC
CDR3: CASSKSRRGGSYNEQFF
size: few
length: 17
J: TRBJ2-1
V: TRBV21-1
D: .

DNA: TGTGCCAGCAGCCAAGATCTAGCGGGAGGAGGAGGCACGCAGTATTTT
CDR3: CASSQDLAGGGGTQYF
size: many
length: 16
J: TRBJ2-3
V: TRBV14
D: TRBD2

DNA: TGTGCCAGCAGCTTAGATGGGGCGGGAGGCCCCAGTGAGCAGTTCTTC
CDR3: CASSLDGAGGPSEQFF
size: many
length: 16
J: TRBJ2-1
V: TRBV11-2
D: TRBD2

DNA: TGCAGCGTTGACTACACAGATACGCAGTATTTT
CDR3: CSVDYTDTQYF
size: many
length: 11
J: TRBJ2-3
V: TRBV29-1
D: .

DNA: TGCAGCGTTTTCGGGACTAGCGGGAGCAATGAGCAGTTCTTC
CDR3: CSVFGTSGSNEQFF
size: few
length: 14
J: TRBJ2-1
V: TRBV29-1
D: TRBD2

DNA: TGTGCCAGCAGCAGGGTTAGCGGGACCTACAATGAGCAGTTCTTC
CDR3: CASSRVSGTYNEQFF
size: many
length: 15
J: TRBJ2-1
V: TRBV7-3
D: TRBD2

DNA: TGTGCCACCAGTGATTGGGGAGGGACGAGCAACAACAATGAGCAGTTCTTC
CDR3: CATSDWGGTSNNNEQFF
size: few
length: 17
J: TRBJ2-1
V: TRBV24-1
D: TRBD2

DNA: TGTGCCAGCAGCTTAGGGGCGGGGCTCGGGAGCTACACCTTC
CDR3: CASSLGAGLGSYTF
size: many
length: 14
J: TRBJ1-2
V: TRBV7-8
D: .

DNA: TGTGCCAGCAGTTTAACGTCTAGCTTGGACACCGGGGAGCTGTTTTTT
CDR3: CASSLTSSLDTGELFF
size: .
length: 16
J: TRBJ2-2
V: TRBV28
D: .

DNA: TGTGCCAGCAGCCGGACTAGGGTTAACAATGAGCAGTTCTTC
CDR3: CASSRTRVNNEQFF
size: many
length: 14
J: TRBJ2-1
V: TRBV11-1
D: TRBD2

DNA: TGTGCTAGCAGCTTAGCACAGGGTGGACACGAGCAGTACTTC
CDR3: CASSLAQGGHEQYF
size: few
length: 14
J: TRBJ2-7
V: TRBV7-7
D: .

DNA: TGTGCCAGCAGTCCAACTAGCATCTATGAGCAGTTCTTC
CDR3: CASSPTSIYEQFF
size: few
length: 13
J: TRBJ2-1
V: TRBV2
D: .

DNA: TGTGCCAGCAGACCGAAGGCGCGGGAGGTACCGCTGCTAGCCAAAAACATTCAGTACTTC
CDR3: CASRPKAREVPLLAKNIQYF
size: few
length: 20
J: TRBJ2-4
V: TRBV7-8
D: TRBD2

DNA: TGCGCCAGCAGCCAAGATCTAGCTCTTGGGCACGGGGAGCTGTTTTTT
CDR3: CASSQDLALGHGELFF
size: many
length: 16
J: TRBJ2-2
V: TRBV4-3
D: .

DNA: TGTGCCAGCACCTCGAAGTGGACGGTGCCCTACAATGAGCAGTTCTTC
CDR3: CASTSKWTVPYNEQFF
size: few
length: 16
J: TRBJ2-1
V: TRBV28
D: .

DNA: TGCGCCAGCTCCCCACGGACCAGACGCACAGATACGCAGTATTTT
CDR3: CASSPRTRRTDTQYF
size: .
length: 15
J: TRBJ2-3
V: TRBV4-3
D: .

DNA: TGTGCCAGCAGTTTTTGGCTAGCGGGAGATACGCAGTATTTT
CDR3: CASSFWLAGDTQYF
size: many
length: 14
J: TRBJ2-3
V: TRBV28
D: TRBD2

DNA: TGTGCCAGCAGCTTATATCTCGGAGCGGGAGGGCTGGATCTTTGGTACGAGCAGTACTTC
CDR3: CASSLYLGAGGLDLWYEQYF
size: .
length: 20
J: TRBJ2-7
V: TRBV11-1
D: TRBD2

DNA: TGTGCCAGCAGCCGTCCCGGGGGCGGGGGGGCAGATACGCAGTATTTT
CDR3: CASSRPGGGGADTQYF
size: .
length: 16
J: TRBJ2-3
V: TRBV7-2
D: TRBD2

DNA: TGCAGTGCTCCTGGACTAGCAGGTCCAAAGTTCTTC
CDR3: CSAPGLAGPKFF
size: few
length: 12
J: TRBJ2-1
V: TRBV20-1
D: TRBD2

DNA: TGTGCCAGCAGCCGAGGATTCCGGGACAGGGTGGACGAGCAGTACTTC
CDR3: CASSRGFRDRVDEQYF
size: many
length: 16
J: TRBJ2-7
V: TRBV3-1
D: TRBD1

DNA: TGCTGTGCTAGAGAGGGACTAGCGGGAGAGAACAATGAGCAGTTCTTC
CDR3: CCAREGLAGENNEQFF
size: few
length: 16
J: TRBJ2-1
V: TRBV20-1
D: TRBD2

DNA: TGTGCCAGCAGTTCTCGGGGGGGGTCAATCCGGGTTCGGGACAGAACCGACAATGAGCAGTTCTTC
CDR3: CASSSRGGSIRVRDRTDNEQFF
size: few
length: 22
J: TRBJ2-1
V: TRBV6-2/TRBV6-3
D: .

DNA: TGTGCCAGCAGACCCCAAAGTTCCGGGGCCAACGTCCTGACTTTC
CDR3: CASRPQSSGANVLTF
size: many
length: 15
J: TRBJ2-6
V: TRBV28
D: .

DNA: TGTGCCAGCAGCCTTTCCTTGATAACTGCGGATACGCAGTATTTT
CDR3: CASSLSLITADTQYF
size: few
length: 15
J: TRBJ2-3
V: TRBV3-1
D: .

DNA: TGTGCCTGGAGCGGGACAGGGGGCTTAAAGTCGGAGACCCAGTACTTC
CDR3: CAWSGTGGLKSETQYF
size: .
length: 16
J: TRBJ2-5
V: TRBV30
D: TRBD1

DNA: TGCAGTGCTTCGAGCGGGACAGGGGCCTACGAGCAGTACTTC
CDR3: CSASSGTGAYEQYF
size: .
length: 14
J: TRBJ2-7
V: TRBV20-1
D: TRBD1

DNA: TGTGCCAGCAGCCCCGGGACGTACACCCTTCAGTACTTC
CDR3: CASSPGTYTLQYF
size: few
length: 13
J: TRBJ2-4
V: TRBV7-8
D: .

DNA: TGTGCCATCAGTGAGTCCATGATCATGAACACTGAAGCTTTCTTT
CDR3: CAISESMIMNTEAFF
size: few
length: 15
J: TRBJ1-1
V: TRBV10-3
D: .

DNA: TGTGCCACCTCTGGGGCGGTAATACTATTCTTCAATGAGCAGTTCTTC
CDR3: CATSGAVILFFNEQFF
size: few
length: 16
J: TRBJ2-1
V: TRBV10-3
D: .

DNA: TGTGCCAGCAGTGAAACGGGAGAATCCTACAATGAGCAGTTCTTC
CDR3: CASSETGESYNEQFF
size: few
length: 15
J: TRBJ2-1
V: TRBV2
D: .

DNA: TGTGCCTGCAGCTTAAAGGTCGCGGGAGGGGCTGGGAATGAGCAGTTCTTC
CDR3: CACSLKVAGGAGNEQFF
size: .
length: 17
J: TRBJ2-1
V: TRBV7-4
D: TRBD2

DNA: TGTGCCAGCAGTTCCTGGACTAGCGGGAACGGGGAGCTGTTTTTT
CDR3: CASSSWTSGNGELFF
size: few
length: 15
J: TRBJ2-2
V: TRBV12-3/TRBV12-4
D: TRBD2

DNA: TGTGCCAGCAGTTACTCGGGAGTATACGAGCAGTACTTC
CDR3: CASSYSGVYEQYF
size: many
length: 13
J: TRBJ2-7
V: TRBV6-5
D: .

DNA: TGTGCCAGCAGCTTAGACTCGGCTGTGAATGAGCAGTTCTTC
CDR3: CASSLDSAVNEQFF
size: .
length: 14
J: TRBJ2-1
V: TRBV7-2
D: .

DNA: TGTGCCAGCAGCTTAGATCCCCCCGGGGAGCTGTTTTTT
CDR3: CASSLDPPGELFF
size: many
length: 13
J: TRBJ2-2
V: TRBV11-2
D: .

DNA: TGCAGCGTTGATCGGGGGCGACCCTACGAGCAGTACTTC
CDR3: CSVDRGRPYEQYF
size: .
length: 13
J: TRBJ2-7
V: TRBV29-1
D: .

DNA: TGTGCCAGCAGTAGAGGAACAGGGCATTCACCCCTCCACTTT
CDR3: CASSRGTGHSPLHF
size: many
length: 14
J: TRBJ1-6
V: TRBV28
D: .

DNA: TGTGCCAGCAGGGGGACAGCGCCCTTCAACGAGCAGTACTTC
CDR3: CASRGTAPFNEQYF
size: .
length: 14
J: TRBJ2-7
V: TRBV3-1
D: TRBD1

DNA: TGCAACCTAGGAGGGACGAATGAGCAGTTCTTC
CDR3: CNLGGTNEQFF
size: .
length: 11
J: TRBJ2-1
V: TRBV29-1
D: .

DNA: TGTGCCAGCAGTGAATGGTGGGAGGGACAAGATACGAAAAGGGACGAGCAGTACTTC
CDR3: CASSEWWEGQDTKRDEQYF
size: few
length: 19
J: TRBJ2-7
V: TRBV2
D: .